The 26 T cell receptor beta chains in this list originate from one sample, sequenced in a study of OX40 agonist ivuxolimab in advanced cancers. Clones were sequenced by immunoSEQ multiplex PCR, and TCRdb holds only the in-frame ones, with some missing. This table has tens of thousands of clones, 75% to 90% appearing once. The starting material was CD4+ or CD8+ T cells sorted from blood, obtained in a trial of the OX40 agonist ivuxolimab. The receptors come from an adult with an advanced solid tumor such as melanoma, head and neck, liver or kidney cancer.

The J gene is TRBJ2-2, the V gene TRBV4-2; no firm D call. The length of the CDR3 is 15 residues. V gave up 0 bases and J gave up 5 bases, with 10 bases separating them. CDR1 LGHNA and CDR2 YNFKEQ come from the germline V gene. CDR3 coding DNA: TGTGCCAGCAGCCAAGATGGAACGGAGACCGGGGAGCTGTTTTTT. Encoded protein: CASSQDGTETGELFF.

This clone was seen repeatedly, ten times or more. Other DNA sequences of this sample code for an identical CDR3. The chain joins TRBV5-1 to TRBJ1-1; D gene ambiguous. Trimming stripped 3 bases from V and 3 bases from J, with 6 bases between. CDR1 and CDR2 from the germline V gene are SGHRS and YFSETQ. The CDR3 sequence is 12 residues long. The CDR3 loop is CASSYDDTEAFF. The CDR3 DNA follows: TGCGCCAGCAGCTATGACGACACTGAAGCTTTCTTT.

The V and J genes are TRBV4-1 and TRBJ2-3, with D possibly TRBD2 on 5 matching bases. Germline CDR1 and CDR2: MGHRA and YSYEKL. V was trimmed by 0 bases and J by 9 bases, leaving 13 bases between them. This CDR3 comprises 14 residues. The CDR3 DNA is TGCGCCAGCAGCCAAGATAGGAGGCCCCAAACGCAGTATTTT. Its protein is CASSQDRRPQTQYF.

This chain connects TRBV7-6 to TRBJ2-5; TRBD1 matches at 10 bases. Per germline, CDR1 SGHVS and CDR2 FNYEAQ. V trimming: 5 bases; J trimming: 1 base; junction bases outside the gene matches: 4. CDR3 length equals 15 residues. The CDR3 reads CASSTTGGAQETQYF. CDR3 coding DNA: TGTGCCAGCAGCACGACAGGGGGCGCCCAAGAGACCCAGTACTTC.

A single count supports this clone. This chain links TRBV27 with TRBJ1-1; maybe TRBD1 (6 bases). CDR1 and CDR2 (germline): MNHEY, SMNVEV (reference sequence). This CDR3 is built from 14 residues. V lost 11 bases, J lost 3 bases, and 19 bases lay in between. CDR3 sequence (DNA): TGTGCCGTACGAAGGCTGGGGGCGGACACTGAAGCTTTCTTT. This encodes CAVRRLGADTEAFF.

This clone was seen just once. The genes are TRBV5-4 and TRBJ2-5; TRBD2 agrees at 12 bases. Trimming took 4 bases from V and 4 from J; bases not matched to a gene: 5. This CDR3 is built from 15 residues. Germline V gene data show CDR1 as SGHNT and CDR2 as YYREEE (reference sequence). The DNA of the CDR3 is TGTGCCAGCAGCCAGACTAGCGGGGGAGGAGAGACCCAGTACTTC. Residues: CASSQTSGGGETQYF.

The J gene is TRBJ2-2, the V gene TRBV7-9; a possible D gene is TRBD2 (6 bases). The V end lost 2 bases, the J end lost 0 bases, and 10 bases lay between the germline ends. CDR3 size: 16 residues. CDR1 SEHNR and CDR2 FQNEAQ come from the germline V gene (reference sequence). The CDR3 spells CASSLRRASNTGELFF. CDR3 in DNA: TGTGCCAGCAGCTTAAGGAGGGCCTCGAACACCGGGGAGCTGTTTTTT. Based on the CDR3 plus reference TRBV7-9 and TRBJ2-2, the full variable domain is DTGVSQNPRHKITKRGQNVTFRCDPISEHNRLYWYRQTLGQGPEFLTYFQNEAQLEKSRLLSDRFSAERPKGSFSTLEIQRTEQGDSAMYLCASSLRRASNTGELFFGEGSRLTVL.

This CDR3 reads CAISENDSSDEQFF. The CDR3 DNA reads as TGTGCCATCAGTGAGAATGACTCCTCGGACGAGCAGTTCTTC. This sequence joins TRBV10-3 and TRBJ2-1; no clear D. CDR3 length equals 14 residues. Germline CDR1 is ENHRY and CDR2 is SYGVKD. The V gene lost 2 bases and the J gene lost 10 bases, with 15 bases spanning the gap.

The chain combines TRBV6-1 with TRBJ2-3; perhaps D is TRBD1 or TRBD2 (7 bases each). The CDR3 totals 20 residues. V was trimmed by 2 bases and J by 4 bases, leaving 28 bases between them. Germline CDR1 MNHNS, CDR2 SASEGT. CDR3 in DNA: TGTGCCAGCAGTGAAAGGCCATCAGGGGGGGGCCTGATCACCGCAGATACGCAGTATTTT. It is translated as CASSERPSGGGLITADTQYF.

V gene TRBV9 combines with J gene TRBJ2-2; D is tentatively TRBD1 or TRBD2 (5 bases each). Germline V gene lookup returns CDR1 SGDLS and CDR2 YYNGEE. The CDR3 covers 18 residues. The germline V and J ends were trimmed by 0 bases and 0 bases, with 15 bases remaining between them. The CDR3 DNA reads TGTGCCAGCAGCGTAGTCCCAGGGATGGGGGCGAACACCGGGGAGCTGTTTTTT. Translation: CASSVVPGMGANTGELFF.

The CDR3 region is CASSFLQAENSPLHF. CDR3 sequence (DNA): TGTGCCAGCAGCTTCCTCCAGGCAGAAAATTCACCCCTCCACTTT. V usage is TRBV5-6 and J usage is TRBJ1-6; D is uncertain. CDR3 length: 15 amino acids. Trimming removed 2 bases at V and 7 bases at J, with 13 bases between. The germline V gene has CDR1 SGHDT and CDR2 YYEEEE.

The chain has TRBV19 and TRBJ2-7; weak D call: TRBD2 (5 bases). The germline V gene encodes CDR1 LNHDA and CDR2 SQIVND (reference sequence). The CDR3 is 15 amino acids. The V and J ends lost 1 base and 0 bases respectively, with 10 bases between them. CDR3 in DNA: TGTGCCAGTAGTATAGTCGGAGGTTCCTCCTACGAGCAGTACTTC. Encoded protein: CASSIVGGSSYEQYF.

The rearrangement links TRBV7-8 to TRBJ2-1; 9 nucleotides align to TRBD2. The CDR3 loop spans 15 amino acids. CDR1 and CDR2 from the germline V gene are SGHVS and FQNEAQ. Unmatched junction bases numbered 10, after V lost 4 bases and J lost 9 bases. The CDR3 DNA follows: TGTGCCAGCAGCTGGATGGCGGGGGGGCAGGGTGAGCAGTTCTTC. This codes for CASSWMAGGQGEQFF. Combining the CDR3 with reference TRBV7-8 and TRBJ2-1 gives the whole variable domain GAGVSQSPRYKVAKRGQDVALRCDPISGHVSLFWYQQALGQGPEFLTYFQNEAQLDKSGLPSDRFFAERPEGSVSTLKIQRTQQEDSAVYLCASSWMAGGQGEQFFGPGTRLTVL.

CDR3 sequence reads: CASSSRTGIIEAFF. In nucleotides, the CDR3 is TGTGCCAGCAGCTCTAGGACAGGGATTATCGAAGCTTTCTTT. The rearrangement uses TRBV7-2 and TRBJ1-1, with 8 nucleotides matching TRBD1. The germline V gene has CDR1 SGHTA and CDR2 FQGNSA. The CDR3 has 14 amino acids. Trimming removed 4 bases from V and 8 bases from J; junction bases left unmatched: 9.

CDR3 loop: CASSQGRTGGGDTQYF. The CDR3 DNA is TGCGCCAGCAGCCAAGGGAGGACAGGGGGAGGGGATACGCAGTATTTT. This chain connects TRBV4-1 to TRBJ2-3; 10 nucleotides match TRBD1. Germline assignment: CDR1 MGHRA and CDR2 YSYEKL. The CDR3 has 16 amino acids. V was clipped by 1 base and J by 6 bases; unmatched bases: 7.

The rearrangement links TRBV9 to TRBJ2-1, with D possibly being TRBD1 or TRBD2 (5 bases each). The CDR3 runs 16 residues. Germline V lookup: CDR1 SGDLS, CDR2 YYNGEE. The ends were cut back, 3 bases at V and 5 bases at J, with 18 bases in the middle. CDR3 sequence (DNA): TGTGCCAGCAGCGCCGACCCCCGGGGCCCTAACAATGAGCAGTTCTTC. Residues: CASSADPRGPNNEQFF.

The chain is built from TRBV6-4 and TRBJ2-1; D not resolved. Germline loops: CDR1 MRHNA, CDR2 SNTAGT. Trimming cost V 5 bases and J 4 bases, with 12 bases left between them. This CDR3 contains 14 residues. CDR3 sequence reads: CASSREYGYNEQFF. CDR3 sequence (DNA): TGTGCCAGCAGTAGAGAGTATGGGTACAATGAGCAGTTCTTC.

The chain uses TRBV7-2 and TRBJ1-2, with 8 positions matching TRBD1. This CDR3 contains 12 residues. Germline values: CDR1 SGHTA, CDR2 FQGNSA. Trimming removed 3 bases from V and 9 bases from J; junction bases left unmatched: 3. Here the CDR3 DNA reads TGTGCCAGCAGCTTTGGACAGGGAAGCTACACCTTC. It yields the protein CASSFGQGSYTF.

A few counts support this clone. The genes are TRBV5-4 and TRBJ2-5, with 7 bases fitting TRBD1. The ends lost 4 bases at V and 3 bases at J; junction bases unmatched: 3. Germline CDR1 and CDR2: SGHNT and YYREEE (reference sequence). The CDR3 covers 13 residues. CDR3 protein: CASSTDREETQYF. CDR3 bases: TGTGCCAGCAGCACCGACAGGGAAGAGACCCAGTACTTC.

The chain is built from TRBV6-1 and TRBJ1-6; TRBD1 matches 7 bases. Germline CDR1 is MNHNS and CDR2 is SASEGT. V lost 5 bases, J lost 10 bases, and 2 bases stayed unmatched. The CDR3 is made up of 12 amino acids. The CDR3 coding sequence is TGTGCCAGCAGTAGGACAGGATCACCCCTCCACTTT. Its protein product is CASSRTGSPLHF.

This clone was counted once. J is TRBJ1-3 and V is TRBV19; perhaps TRBD1 as D (6 bases). CDR1 and CDR2 (germline): LNHDA, SQIVND (reference sequence). V was shortened by 5 bases and J by 4 bases, with 15 bases between the two germline ends. This CDR3 is 15 amino acids long. This CDR3 reads CASSVLTGGGNTIYF. The CDR3 DNA follows: TGTGCCAGTAGTGTCCTGACAGGCGGAGGAAACACCATATATTTT.

V is TRBV13 and J is TRBJ2-2; D is perhaps TRBD2 (7 bases). V shed 7 bases and J shed 4 bases, with 13 bases lying between them. The V gene's germline CDR1 is PRHDT and CDR2 FYEKMQ (reference sequence). The CDR3 sequence is 14 residues long. The CDR3 DNA is TGTGCCAGCACTTTGCGGGGGCTCACCGGGGAGCTGTTTTTT. The encoded protein is CASTLRGLTGELFF.

The genes are TRBV4-3 and TRBJ1-5; the match to TRBD1 covers 8 bases. Germline V CDR1 and CDR2: LGHNA, YSLEER. This CDR3 is built from 18 residues. J gave up 6 bases and V 0 bases, and 13 bases lay outside the gene matches. The DNA of the CDR3 is TGCGCCAGCAGCCAAGACCGGACAGGGCCAGCGAGCGGTCAGCCCCAGCATTTT. This gives the protein CASSQDRTGPASGQPQHF.

This clone was observed a single time. The chain joins TRBV5-4 to TRBJ2-5; D could derive from TRBD1 or TRBD2 (5 bases each). CDR3 length equals 14 residues. V lost 4 bases, J lost 1 base, and 11 bases lay in between. Per the germline V gene, CDR1 is SGHNT and CDR2 is YYREEE (reference sequence). The CDR3: CASSDLGTQETQYF. CDR3 in DNA: TGTGCCAGCAGCGACCTGGGGACCCAAGAGACCCAGTACTTC.

V usage is TRBV19 and J usage is TRBJ1-5, with unresolved D. CDR3 length: 16 amino acids. Germline loops: CDR1 LNHDA, CDR2 SQIVND (reference sequence). The V and J ends lost 3 bases and 0 bases respectively, with 12 bases between them. The CDR3 sequence is CASSILAAHSNQPQHF. The CDR3 DNA follows: TGTGCCAGTAGTATCCTGGCAGCCCATAGCAATCAGCCCCAGCATTTT.

The gene calls are TRBV5-8 and TRBJ1-1; no clear D gene. This CDR3 is built from 12 residues. Germline V gene sequence: CDR1 SGHTS, CDR2 YDEGEE. V was clipped by 4 bases and J by 5 bases, with 9 bases between them. DNA of the CDR3: TGTGCCAGCAGCCCTGTCGGGACTGAAGCTTTCTTT. The encoded protein is CASSPVGTEAFF. Filled out from reference TRBV5-8 and TRBJ1-1, the complete variable domain reads EAGVTQSPTHLIKTRGQQATLRCSPISGHTSVYWYQQALGLGLQFLLWYDEGEERNRGNFPPRFSGRQFPNYSSELNVNALELEDSALYLCASSPVGTEAFFGQGTRLTVV.